This T cell receptor (beta chain) was identified in a study of lymphopenia after photon versus proton radiotherapy. The repertoire was sequenced with immunoSEQ multiplex PCR; TCRdb's copy has only in-frame clones and lacks some. The sample comprises 150,000 to 200,000 clones, roughly nine tenths of which are singletons, and less than 6% rests with the top ten. The J segment lost 6 bases and the V segment lost 1 base, leaving 7 bases of the junction unmatched. The V gene's germline CDR1 is LGHNA and CDR2 YNFKEQ. CDR3 length: 16 amino acids. This rearrangement joins TRBV4-2 to TRBJ2-2; TRBD2 aligns across 8 bases. The receptor comes from a man in his fifties with gastric cancer. Material: peripheral blood, obtained from a patient treated with photon-based radiotherapy. The CDR3 DNA is TGTGCCAGCAGCCAAGTGCGGGGGGTTGGTCCCGGGGAGCTGTTTTTT. Protein product: CASSQVRGVGPGELFF.